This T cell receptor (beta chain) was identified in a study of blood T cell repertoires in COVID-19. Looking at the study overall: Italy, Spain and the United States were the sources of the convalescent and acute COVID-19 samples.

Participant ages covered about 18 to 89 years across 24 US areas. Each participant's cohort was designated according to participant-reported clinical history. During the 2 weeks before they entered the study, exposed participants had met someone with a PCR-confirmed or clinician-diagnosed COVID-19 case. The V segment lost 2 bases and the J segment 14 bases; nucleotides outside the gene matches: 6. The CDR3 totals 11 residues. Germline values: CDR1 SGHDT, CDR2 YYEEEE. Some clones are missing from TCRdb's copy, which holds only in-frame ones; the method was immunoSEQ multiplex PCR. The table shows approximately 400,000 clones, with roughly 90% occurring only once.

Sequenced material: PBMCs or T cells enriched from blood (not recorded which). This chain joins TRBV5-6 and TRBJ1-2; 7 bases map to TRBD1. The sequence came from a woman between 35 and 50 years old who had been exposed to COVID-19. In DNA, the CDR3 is TGTGCCAGCAGCTTAGACAGGGCGAGGACCTTC. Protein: CASSLDRARTF.